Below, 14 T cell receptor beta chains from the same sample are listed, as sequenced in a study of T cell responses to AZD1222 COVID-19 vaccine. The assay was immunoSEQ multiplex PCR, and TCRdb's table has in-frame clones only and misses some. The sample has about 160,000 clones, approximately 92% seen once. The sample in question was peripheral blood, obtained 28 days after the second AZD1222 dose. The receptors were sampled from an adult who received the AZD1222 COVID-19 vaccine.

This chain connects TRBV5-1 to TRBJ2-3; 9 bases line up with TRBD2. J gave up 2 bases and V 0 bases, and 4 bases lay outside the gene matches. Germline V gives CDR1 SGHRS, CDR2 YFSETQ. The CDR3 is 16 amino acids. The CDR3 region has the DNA TGCGCCAGCAGCTTGGTCCTAGCGGGGACCACAGATACGCAGTATTTT. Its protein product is CASSLVLAGTTDTQYF.

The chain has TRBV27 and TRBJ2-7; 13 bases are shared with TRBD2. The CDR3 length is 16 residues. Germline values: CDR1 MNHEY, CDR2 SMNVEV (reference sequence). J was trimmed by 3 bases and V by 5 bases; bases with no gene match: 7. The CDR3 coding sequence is TGTGCCAGCAGTCACCCAGGGACTAGCGGGGACTACGAGCAGTACTTC. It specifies CASSHPGTSGDYEQYF.

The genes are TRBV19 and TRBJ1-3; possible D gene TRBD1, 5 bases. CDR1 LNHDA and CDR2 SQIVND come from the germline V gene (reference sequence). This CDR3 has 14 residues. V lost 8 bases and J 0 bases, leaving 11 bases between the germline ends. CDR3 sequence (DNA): TGTGCCAGTGCGGACAACTTCTCTGGAAACACCATATATTTT. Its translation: CASADNFSGNTIYF. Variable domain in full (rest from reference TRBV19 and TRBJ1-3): DGGITQSPKYLFRKEGQNVTLSCEQNLNHDAMYWYRQDPGQGLRLIYYSQIVNDFQKGDIAEGYSVSREKKESFPLTVTSAQKNPTAFYLCASADNFSGNTIYFGEGSWLTVV.

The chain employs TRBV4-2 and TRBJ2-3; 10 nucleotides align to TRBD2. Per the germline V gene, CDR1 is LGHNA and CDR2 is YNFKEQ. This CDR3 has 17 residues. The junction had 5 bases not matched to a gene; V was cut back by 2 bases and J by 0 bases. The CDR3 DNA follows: TGTGCCAGCAGCCAACCCCCTAGCGGGGGTAGCACAGATACGCAGTATTTT. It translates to CASSQPPSGGSTDTQYF.

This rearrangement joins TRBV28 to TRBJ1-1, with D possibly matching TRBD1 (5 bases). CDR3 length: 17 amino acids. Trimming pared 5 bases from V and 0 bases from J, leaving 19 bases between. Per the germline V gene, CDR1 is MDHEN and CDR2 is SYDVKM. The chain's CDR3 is CASSPWGGVGMNTEAFF. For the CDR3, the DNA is TGTGCCAGCAGTCCCTGGGGAGGGGTGGGCATGAACACTGAAGCTTTCTTT.

The CDR3 loop reads CASSEPRGGLDTQYF. For the CDR3, the DNA is TGTGCCAGCAGTGAACCGCGAGGAGGGTTGGATACGCAGTATTTT. The J gene is TRBJ2-3, the V gene TRBV6-1; tentatively, D is TRBD2 (6 bases). V was pared by 2 bases and J by 6 bases, with 15 bases between. Germline assignment: CDR1 MNHNS and CDR2 SASEGT. The CDR3 covers 15 residues.

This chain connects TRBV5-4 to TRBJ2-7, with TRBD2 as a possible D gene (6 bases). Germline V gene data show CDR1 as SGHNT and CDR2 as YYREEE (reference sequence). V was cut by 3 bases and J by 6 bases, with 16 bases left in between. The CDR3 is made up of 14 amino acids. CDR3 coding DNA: TGTGCCAGCAGCTGGGACTCTGGGCCTCGCGAGCAGTACTTC. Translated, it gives CASSWDSGPREQYF.

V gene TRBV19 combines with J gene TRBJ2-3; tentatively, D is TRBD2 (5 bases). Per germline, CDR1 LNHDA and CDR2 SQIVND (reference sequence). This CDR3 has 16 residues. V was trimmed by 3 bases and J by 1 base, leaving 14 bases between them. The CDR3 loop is CASSILLGSGTDTQYF. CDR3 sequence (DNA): TGTGCCAGTAGTATCCTACTCGGTAGCGGCACAGATACGCAGTATTTT.

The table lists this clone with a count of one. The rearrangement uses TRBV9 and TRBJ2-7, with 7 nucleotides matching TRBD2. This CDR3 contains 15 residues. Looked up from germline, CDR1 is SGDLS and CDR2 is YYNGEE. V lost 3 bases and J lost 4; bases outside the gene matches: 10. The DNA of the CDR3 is TGTGCCAGCAGCGAGGGCGGGGAGGGCTGGTACGAGCAGTACTTC. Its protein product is CASSEGGEGWYEQYF.

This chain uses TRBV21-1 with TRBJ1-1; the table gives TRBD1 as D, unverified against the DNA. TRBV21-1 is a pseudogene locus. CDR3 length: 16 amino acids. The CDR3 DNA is TGTGCCAGCAGCAGGAAAGGGCAGGGGGCGCTTACTGAAGCTTTCTTT. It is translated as CASSRKGQGALTEAFF.

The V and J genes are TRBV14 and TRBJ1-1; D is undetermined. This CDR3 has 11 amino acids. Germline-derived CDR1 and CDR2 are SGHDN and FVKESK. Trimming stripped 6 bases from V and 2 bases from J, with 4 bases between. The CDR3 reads CASRGNTEAFF. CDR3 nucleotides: TGTGCCAGCAGGGGAAACACTGAAGCTTTCTTT.

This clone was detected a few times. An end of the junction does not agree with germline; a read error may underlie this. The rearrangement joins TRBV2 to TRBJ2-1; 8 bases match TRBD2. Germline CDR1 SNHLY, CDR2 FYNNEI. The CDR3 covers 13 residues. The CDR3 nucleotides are TGTGCCAGCAGTGTGAAAAAGGGGACTAGTACTATCTTC. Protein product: CASSVKKGTSTIF.

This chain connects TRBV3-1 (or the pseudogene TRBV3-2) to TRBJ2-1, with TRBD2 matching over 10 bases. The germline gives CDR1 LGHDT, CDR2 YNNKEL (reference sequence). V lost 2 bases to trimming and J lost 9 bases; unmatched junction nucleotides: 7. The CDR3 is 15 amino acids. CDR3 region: CASSQQGLAVTEQFF. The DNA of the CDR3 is TGTGCCAGCAGCCAACAAGGACTAGCGGTTACTGAGCAGTTCTTC.

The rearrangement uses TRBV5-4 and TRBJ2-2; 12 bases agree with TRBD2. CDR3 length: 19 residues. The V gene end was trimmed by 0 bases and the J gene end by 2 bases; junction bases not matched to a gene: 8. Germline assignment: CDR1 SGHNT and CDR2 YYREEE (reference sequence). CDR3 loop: CASSLGLAGVGINTGELFF. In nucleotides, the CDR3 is TGTGCCAGCAGCTTGGGACTAGCGGGAGTGGGTATAAACACCGGGGAGCTGTTTTTT.